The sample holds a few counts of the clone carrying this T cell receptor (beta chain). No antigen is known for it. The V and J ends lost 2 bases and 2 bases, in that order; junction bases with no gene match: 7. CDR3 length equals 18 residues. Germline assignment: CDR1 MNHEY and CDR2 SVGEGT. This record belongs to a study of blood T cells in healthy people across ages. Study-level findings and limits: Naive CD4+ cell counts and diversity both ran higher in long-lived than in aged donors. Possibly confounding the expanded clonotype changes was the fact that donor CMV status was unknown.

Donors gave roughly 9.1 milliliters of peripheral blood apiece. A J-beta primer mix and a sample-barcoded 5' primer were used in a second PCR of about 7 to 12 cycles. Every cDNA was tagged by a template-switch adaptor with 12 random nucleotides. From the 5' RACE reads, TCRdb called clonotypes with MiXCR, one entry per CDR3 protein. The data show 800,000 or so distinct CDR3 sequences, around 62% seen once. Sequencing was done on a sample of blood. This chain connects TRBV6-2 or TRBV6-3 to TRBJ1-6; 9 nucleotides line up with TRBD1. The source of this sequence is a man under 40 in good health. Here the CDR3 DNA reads TGTGCCAGCAGTTACCAAGGACAGGGGTACACCTATAATTCACCCCTCCACTTT. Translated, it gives CASSYQGQGYTYNSPLHF.